The 5 T cell receptor beta chains below were found in one sample sequenced in a study of OX40 agonist ivuxolimab in advanced cancers. Data came from immunoSEQ multiplex PCR; TCRdb stores just in-frame clones and leaves some out. The sample shows 66,000 or so clones, over 60% of them seen only once. The sample was CD4+ or CD8+ T cells sorted from blood, taken in a trial of the OX40 agonist ivuxolimab. These TCRs come from an adult with an advanced solid tumor such as melanoma, head and neck, liver or kidney cancer.

This chain joins TRBV6-5 and TRBJ2-7, with 8 bases identical to TRBD2. With V trimmed by 6 bases and J by 3 bases, 10 bases remained unmatched. CDR1 and CDR2 from the germline V gene are MNHEY and SVGAGI. The CDR3 loop spans 15 amino acids. Here the CDR3 reads CASRRAGVGNYEQYF. The CDR3 nucleotides are TGTGCCAGCAGAAGAGCGGGAGTAGGAAACTACGAGCAGTACTTC.

V gene TRBV19 combines with J gene TRBJ1-5; D uncertain. V was pared by 4 bases and J by 0 bases, with 10 bases between. CDR1 LNHDA and CDR2 SQIVND come from the germline V gene (reference sequence). The CDR3 spans 15 residues. The CDR3 protein is CASSTAKYSNQPQHF. Written as DNA, the CDR3 is TGTGCCAGTAGTACGGCAAAATATAGCAATCAGCCCCAGCATTTT.

The J gene is TRBJ2-7, the V gene TRBV27; no clear D gene. V was shortened by 3 bases and J by 7 bases, with 22 bases between the two germline ends. This CDR3 comprises 16 residues. Germline CDR1 and CDR2: MNHEY and SMNVEV (reference sequence). The chain's CDR3 is CASSLFKGVALGEQYF. The CDR3 DNA reads as TGTGCCAGCAGTTTGTTTAAGGGCGTCGCTCTGGGGGAGCAGTACTTC.

The genes are TRBV2 and TRBJ2-7, with 10 bases lining up with TRBD2. The ends lost 6 bases at V and 4 bases at J; junction bases unmatched: 9. CDR1 and CDR2 (germline): SNHLY, FYNNEI. The CDR3 loop spans 15 amino acids. The CDR3 loop is CASSAVSGRLYEQYF. The CDR3 bases are TGTGCCAGCAGCGCCGTTAGCGGGAGGCTTTACGAGCAGTACTTC.

The chain employs TRBV30 and TRBJ1-1, with TRBD1 as a possible D gene (5 bases). The V end lost 5 bases, the J end lost 4 bases, and 11 bases lay between the germline ends. Germline V CDR1 and CDR2: GTSNPN, SVGIG (reference sequence). This CDR3 region has 12 residues. The CDR3 coding sequence is TGTGCCTGGGGACCCAGGGCCACTGAAGCTTTCTTT. This gives the protein CAWGPRATEAFF. Supplemented by reference TRBV30 and TRBJ1-1, the full variable domain reads SQTIHQWPATLVQPVGSPLSLECTVEGTSNPNLYWYRQAAGRGLQLLFYSVGIGQISSEVPQNLSASRPQDRQFILSSKKLLLSDSGFYLCAWGPRATEAFFGQGTRLTVV.